This TCR beta chain is from a study of blood T cell repertoires in COVID-19. This table comes from immunoSEQ multiplex PCR, and its TCRdb copy is limited to in-frame clones, with some not included. The data contain 130,000 or so clones, around 86% of them singletons. CDR3 length: 16 amino acids. Trimming removed 0 bases at V and 2 bases at J, with 11 bases between. Germline assignment: CDR1 LGHDT and CDR2 YNNKEL (reference sequence). The chain combines TRBV3-1 (or the pseudogene TRBV3-2) with TRBJ1-5; no firm D call. Source material: peripheral blood. This receptor was identified in a human donor in a cohort sampled during active COVID-19. The CDR3 region is CASSQDSLAGNQPQHF. CDR3 DNA: TGTGCCAGCAGCCAAGATAGTTTAGCGGGCAATCAGCCCCAGCATTTT.